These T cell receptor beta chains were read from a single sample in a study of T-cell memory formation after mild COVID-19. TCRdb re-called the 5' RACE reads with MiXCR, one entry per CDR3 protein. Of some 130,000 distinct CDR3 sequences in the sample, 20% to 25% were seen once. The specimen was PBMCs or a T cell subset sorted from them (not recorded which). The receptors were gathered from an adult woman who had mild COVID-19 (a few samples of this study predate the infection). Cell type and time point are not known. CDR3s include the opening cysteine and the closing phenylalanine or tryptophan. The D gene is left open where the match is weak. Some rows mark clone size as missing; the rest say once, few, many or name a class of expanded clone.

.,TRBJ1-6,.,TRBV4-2,TGTGCCAGCAGCCAAGTCCCCCACGGTGGGTTTAATTCACCCCTCCACTTT,CASSQVPHGGFNSPLHF
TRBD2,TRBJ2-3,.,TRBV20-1,TGCAGTGCGCCACAACTAGCGGGAGGGGCAGATACGCAGTATTTT,CSAPQLAGGADTQYF
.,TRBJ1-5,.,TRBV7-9,TGTGCCAGCATCCCGGGGCTGAGCAATCAGCCCCAGCATTTT,CASIPGLSNQPQHF
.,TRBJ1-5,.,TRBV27,TGTGCCAGCAGCCCTTTTGGTCAGCCCCAGCATTTT,CASSPFGQPQHF
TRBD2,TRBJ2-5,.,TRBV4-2,TGTGCCAGCAGCCCGGGCGTCGGGGGGGAGACCCAGTACTTC,CASSPGVGGETQYF
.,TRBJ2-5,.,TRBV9,TGTGCCAGCAGCGTGGACGCCCTGGAGACCCAGTACTTC,CASSVDALETQYF
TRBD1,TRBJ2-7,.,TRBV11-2,TGTGCCAGCAGGGGACAGGGGAGGGCGTACGAGCAGTACTTC,CASRGQGRAYEQYF
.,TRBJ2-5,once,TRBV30,TGTGCCTGGAGTGTAGGACAGCAAGAGACCCAGTACTTC,CAWSVGQQETQYF
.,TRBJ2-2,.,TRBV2,TGTGCCAGTGTAGCGGCTAACACCGGGGAGCTGTTTTTT,CASVAANTGELFF
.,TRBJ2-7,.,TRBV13,TGTGCCAGCAGCCGACGTGAACACCGGGAATTAGGAGAGCAGTACTTC,CASSRREHRELGEQYF
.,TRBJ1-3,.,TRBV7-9,TGTGCCAGCAGTCCACCCAGGGGATCTGGAAACACCATATATTTT,CASSPPRGSGNTIYF
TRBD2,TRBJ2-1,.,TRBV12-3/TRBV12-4,TGTGCCAGCTCCTTACTAGCGGGGGGAAATGAGCAGTTCTTC,CASSLLAGGNEQFF
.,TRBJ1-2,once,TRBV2,TGTGCCAGTTGTTTAGAGCGGGACCCGGCGACTGGCTACACCTTC,CASCLERDPATGYTF
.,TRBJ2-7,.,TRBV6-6,TGTGCCAGCAGTTTCTTCCGGGACACTTACGAGCAGTACTTC,CASSFFRDTYEQYF
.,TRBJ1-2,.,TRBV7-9,TGTGCCAGCAGCCAAAGTGGGCAAGCTTACTATGGCTACACCTTC,CASSQSGQAYYGYTF
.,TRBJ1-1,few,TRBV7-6,TGTGCCAGCAGCTTAGCCGGGGCTGGGTCTGAAGCTTTCTTT,CASSLAGAGSEAFF
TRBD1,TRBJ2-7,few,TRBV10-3,TGTGCCATCGGCGGACAGGGGGACTCCTACGAGCAGTACTTC,CAIGGQGDSYEQYF
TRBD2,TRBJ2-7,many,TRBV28,TGTGCCAGCAGTCCACGACTAGCGGGAGAGATACTTTACGAGCAGTACTTC,CASSPRLAGEILYEQYF
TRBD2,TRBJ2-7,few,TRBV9,TGTGCCAGCAGCGCGGGACTAGCGGGCTACGAGCAGTACTTC,CASSAGLAGYEQYF
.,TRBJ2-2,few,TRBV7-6,TGTGCCAGCAGCTCGAGCTCCACCGGGGAGCTGTTTTTT,CASSSSSTGELFF
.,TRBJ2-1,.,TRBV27,TGTGCCAGCAGTTTGGGGTGGAATGAGCAGTTCTTC,CASSLGWNEQFF
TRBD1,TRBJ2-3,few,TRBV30,TGTGCCTGGAGTGGGACAGGGAGTTGGGATACGCAGTATTTT,CAWSGTGSWDTQYF
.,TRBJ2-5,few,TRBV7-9,TGTGCCAGCAGCCCCGCGGAAGGGTATGGGGAGACCCAGTACTTC,CASSPAEGYGETQYF
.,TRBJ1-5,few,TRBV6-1,TGTGCCAGCAGTGAGGACCTGACAGAAATTAATCAGCCCCAGCATTTT,CASSEDLTEINQPQHF
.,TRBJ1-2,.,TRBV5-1,TGCGCCAGCAGCTTGGAAGTGCGCAGCTCTAACTATGGCTACACCTTC,CASSLEVRSSNYGYTF
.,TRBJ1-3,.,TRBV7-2,TGTGCCAGCCACTTCCCGGGGGGATCTGGAAACACCATATATTTT,CASHFPGGSGNTIYF
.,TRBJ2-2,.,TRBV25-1,TGTGCCAGCAGTGATTCATTGGCAGTGAACACCGGGGAGCTGTTTTTT,CASSDSLAVNTGELFF
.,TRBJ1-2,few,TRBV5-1,TGCGCCAGCAGCGGTCACGGGGCGGATCCCTATGGCTACACCTTC,CASSGHGADPYGYTF
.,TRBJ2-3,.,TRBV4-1,TGCGCCAGCAGCCCCTTAGGACAGGATACGCAGTATTTT,CASSPLGQDTQYF
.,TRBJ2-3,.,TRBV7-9,TGTGCCAGCAGGGGTCCGGGCGGAAGCACTAGCACAGATACGCAGTATTTT,CASRGPGGSTSTDTQYF
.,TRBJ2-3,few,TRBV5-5,TGTGCCAGCAGCTGGGGGGACGGGGCCACAGATACGCAGTATTTT,CASSWGDGATDTQYF
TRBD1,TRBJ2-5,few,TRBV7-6,TGTGCCAGCAGCTCCGCCCAGGGACAGCTGGGAGAGACCCAGTACTTC,CASSSAQGQLGETQYF
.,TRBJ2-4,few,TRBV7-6,TGTGCCAGCAGCTTAGCGGACGGAGCCAAAAACATTCAGTACTTC,CASSLADGAKNIQYF